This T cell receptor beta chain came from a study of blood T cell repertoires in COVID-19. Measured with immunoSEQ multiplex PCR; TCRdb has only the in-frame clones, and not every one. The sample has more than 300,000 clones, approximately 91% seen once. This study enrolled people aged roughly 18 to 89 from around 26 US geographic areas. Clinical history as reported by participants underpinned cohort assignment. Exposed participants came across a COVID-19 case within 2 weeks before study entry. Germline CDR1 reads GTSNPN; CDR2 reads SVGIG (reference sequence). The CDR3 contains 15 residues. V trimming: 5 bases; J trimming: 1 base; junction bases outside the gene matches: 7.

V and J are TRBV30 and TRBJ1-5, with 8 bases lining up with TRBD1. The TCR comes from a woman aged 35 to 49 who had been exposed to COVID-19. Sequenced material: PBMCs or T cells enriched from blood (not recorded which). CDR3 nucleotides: TGTGCCTGGCGTAGACAGGGGCCAAGCAATCAGCCCCAGCATTTT. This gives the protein CAWRRQGPSNQPQHF.